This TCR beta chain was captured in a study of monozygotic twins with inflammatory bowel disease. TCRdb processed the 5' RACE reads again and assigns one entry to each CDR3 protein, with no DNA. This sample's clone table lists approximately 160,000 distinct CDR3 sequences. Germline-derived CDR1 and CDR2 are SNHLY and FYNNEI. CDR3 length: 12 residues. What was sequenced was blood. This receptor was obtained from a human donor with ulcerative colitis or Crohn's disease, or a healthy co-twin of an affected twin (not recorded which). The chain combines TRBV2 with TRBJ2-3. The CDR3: CASRIGTDTQYF.